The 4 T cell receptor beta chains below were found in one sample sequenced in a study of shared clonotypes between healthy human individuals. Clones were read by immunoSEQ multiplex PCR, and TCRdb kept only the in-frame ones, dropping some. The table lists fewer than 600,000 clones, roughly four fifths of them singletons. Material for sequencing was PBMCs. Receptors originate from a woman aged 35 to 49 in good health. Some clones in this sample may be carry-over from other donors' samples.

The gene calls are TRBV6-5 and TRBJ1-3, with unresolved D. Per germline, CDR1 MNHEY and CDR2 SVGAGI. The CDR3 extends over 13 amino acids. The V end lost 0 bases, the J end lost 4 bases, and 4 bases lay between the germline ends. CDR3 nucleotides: TGTGCCAGCAGTTACTCAGCCGGAAACACCATATATTTT. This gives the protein CASSYSAGNTIYF.

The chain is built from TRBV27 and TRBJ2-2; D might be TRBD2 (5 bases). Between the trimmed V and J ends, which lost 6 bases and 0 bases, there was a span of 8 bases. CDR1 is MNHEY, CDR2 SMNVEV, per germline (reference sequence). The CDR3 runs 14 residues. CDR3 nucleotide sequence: TGTGCCAGCAGATGGACTCCGAACACCGGGGAGCTGTTTTTT. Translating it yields CASRWTPNTGELFF.

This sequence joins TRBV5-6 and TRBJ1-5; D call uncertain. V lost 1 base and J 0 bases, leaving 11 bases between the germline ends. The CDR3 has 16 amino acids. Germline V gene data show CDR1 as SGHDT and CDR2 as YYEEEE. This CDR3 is CASSLRAGYSNQPQHF. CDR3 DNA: TGTGCCAGCAGCTTGCGTGCAGGATATAGCAATCAGCCCCAGCATTTT.

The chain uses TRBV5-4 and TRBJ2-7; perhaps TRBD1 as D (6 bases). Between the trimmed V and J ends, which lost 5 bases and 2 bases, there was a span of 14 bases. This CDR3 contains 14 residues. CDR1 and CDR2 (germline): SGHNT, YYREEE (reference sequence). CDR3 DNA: TGTGCCAGCAGTGCTCGGGACACCCCCTACGAGCAGTACTTC. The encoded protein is CASSARDTPYEQYF.